This T cell receptor (beta chain) was recorded in a study of siplizumab effects on memory and regulatory T cells. A word on this clone: The sample holds other DNA sequences that translate to the same CDR3.

The method was immunoSEQ multiplex PCR; TCRdb's version includes in-frame clones alone and lacks a portion of them. The profile covers approximately 46,000 clones, with more than 85% appearing a single time and under 20% taken by the ten largest. The receptor's source is a human donor in good health. The sample comprised CD8+ T cells sorted from blood.

CDR3 DNA sequence: TGCGCCAGCAGCCATACTAATGGGGGTGAGACCGGGGAGCTGTTTTTT. Translated, it gives CASSHTNGGETGELFF. The chain uses TRBV5-1 and TRBJ2-2, with D perhaps TRBD1 or TRBD2 (5 bases each). The ends were cut back, 4 bases at V and 5 bases at J, with 18 bases in the middle. Germline V gene sequence: CDR1 SGHRS, CDR2 YFSETQ. The CDR3 covers 16 residues. Complete variable domain (other parts from reference TRBV5-1 and TRBJ2-2): KAGVTQTPRYLIKTRGQQVTLSCSPISGHRSVSWYQQTPGQGLQFLFEYFSETQRNKGNFPGRFSGRQFSNSRSEMNVSTLELGDSALYLCASSHTNGGETGELFFGEGSRLTVL.